This is a list of T cell receptor beta chains from one sample in a study of response to subunit inactivated influenza vaccine. TCRdb passed the RT-PCR reads through MiXCR, listing each CDR3 protein once. The sample includes some 300,000 distinct CDR3 sequences, approximately 20% of them seen just once. The specimen comprised PBMCs from blood, sampled 21 months after vaccination. These receptors were collected from a man between 50 and 69 years old who received an inactivated influenza vaccine. Each CDR3 is given with its conserved first and last residue. The order of the fields is clone size, V gene, D gene, J gene, CDR3 DNA, CDR3 protein. D genes are given only for firm matches. The size entry is marked missing in some rows and otherwise reads once, few, many or a size class.

.	TRBV12-3/TRBV12-4	.	TRBJ1-6	TGTGCCAGCAGCTCCGGGACCTTTAATTCACCCCTCCACTTT	CASSSGTFNSPLHF
few	TRBV4-2	.	TRBJ1-5	TGTGCCAGCAGCCAAGAAGGGGGGTACTATCAGCCCCAGCATTTT	CASSQEGGYYQPQHF
.	TRBV6-1	.	TRBJ1-1	TGTGCCAGCAGTTCCAGACACTCTGAAGCTTTCTTT	CASSSRHSEAFF
.	TRBV20-1	TRBD1	TRBJ2-7	TGCAGTGCTGAAGTTACCGGGACAGGCCTCTCCTTC	CSAEVTGTGLSF
.	TRBV15	TRBD1	TRBJ1-3	TGTGCCACCAGCAGGACAGGGGGCTGGGGAAACACCATATATTTT	CATSRTGGWGNTIYF
.	TRBV3-1	.	TRBJ1-1	TGTGCCAGCAGCCAAGAACTGCTGGGGGCCACTGAAGCTTTCTTT	CASSQELLGATEAFF
many	TRBV10-3	.	TRBJ1-1	TGTGCCATCAGTGTTGAGGGATCCACTGAAGCTTTCTTT	CAISVEGSTEAFF
few	TRBV9	TRBD1	TRBJ1-2	TGTGCCAGCAGCTCCCTGACAGGGGAATTAACTAATGGCTACACCTTC	CASSSLTGELTNGYTF
.	TRBV28	.	TRBJ1-3	TGTGCCAGCAGTGTAGGACTGAGTCTGCTATATTTT	CASSVGLSLLYF
.	TRBV10-3	.	TRBJ2-3	TGTGCCATCCTCGAAGGGGTGGGGATGGATACGCAGTATTTT	CAILEGVGMDTQYF
.	TRBV28	TRBD2	TRBJ2-1	TGTGCCAGCACCGCCAGCGGGAGCTCCTACAATGAGCAGTTCTTC	CASTASGSSYNEQFF
few	TRBV4-2	.	TRBJ1-2	TGTGCCAGCAGGAGGGACTATGGCTACACCTTC	CASRRDYGYTF
.	TRBV5-4	.	TRBJ1-2	TGTGCCAGCAGCTTGGCAGGTCCTACTTCTAACTATGGCTACACCTTC	CASSLAGPTSNYGYTF
few	TRBV4-3	TRBD1	TRBJ1-1	TGCGCCAGCAGCCAAGATGGGAGGGGGCCCACTGAAGCTTTCTTT	CASSQDGRGPTEAFF
.	TRBV15	.	TRBJ1-3	TGTGCCACCAGCAGAGATCAATTTCCGGGTGTTGGAAACACCATATATTTT	CATSRDQFPGVGNTIYF
many	TRBV28	.	TRBJ1-1	TGTGCCAGCAGTCTCCCAACTGGGGATACTGAAGCTTTCTTT	CASSLPTGDTEAFF